These T cell receptor beta chains were read from a single sample in a study of OX40 agonist ivuxolimab in advanced cancers. Using immunoSEQ multiplex PCR, the repertoire was profiled, and TCRdb retains in-frame clones only, with some absent. The sample contains tens of thousands of clones, roughly four fifths of which appear only once. The material sequenced was CD4+ or CD8+ T cells sorted from blood, taken in a trial of the OX40 agonist ivuxolimab. The receptors derive from an adult with an advanced solid tumor such as melanoma, head and neck, liver or kidney cancer. CDR3s include the opening cysteine and the closing phenylalanine or tryptophan. Fields, in order: D gene, V gene, J gene, clone size, CDR3 protein, CDR3 DNA. A D gene is named only where the DNA matches it firmly. Clone size, where shown, is once, few, many, or a class for clones that have expanded.

>TRBD1|TRBV6-6|TRBJ2-5|once
CASSQGVEGGETQYF
TGTGCCAGCAGTCAGGGGGTTGAAGGGGGAGAGACCCAGTACTTC
>.|TRBV10-3|TRBJ1-1|few
CAIKGRLTRNTEAFF
TGTGCCATCAAGGGGCGCCTAACCAGGAACACTGAAGCTTTCTTT
>TRBD1|TRBV28|TRBJ1-4|.
CASGSVTGGGREKLFF
TGTGCCAGCGGTTCGGTAACAGGGGGCGGACGTGAAAAACTGTTTTTT
>.|TRBV28|TRBJ2-5|.
CASSLRDVIETQYF
TGTGCCAGCAGTCTACGGGACGTAATAGAGACCCAGTACTTC
>.|TRBV7-9|TRBJ1-3|.
CASSRGSASGNTIYF
TGTGCCAGCAGCCGAGGCTCTGCCTCTGGAAACACCATATATTTT
>.|TRBV30|TRBJ2-3|.
CAWSEGVGADTQYF
TGTGCCTGGAGTGAAGGGGTTGGAGCAGATACGCAGTATTTT
>.|TRBV7-8|TRBJ2-7|.
CASSPREGQSYEQYF
TGTGCCAGCAGCCCCCGGGAGGGACAGAGCTACGAGCAGTACTTC
>.|TRBV29-1|TRBJ2-7|.
CSVAGDDRGPSYEQYF
TGCAGCGTTGCCGGGGACGACCGGGGACCTTCCTACGAGCAGTACTTC
>.|TRBV7-2|TRBJ2-4|.
CASSLALEGGSTVAKNIQYF
TGTGCCAGCAGCTTAGCCCTGGAGGGAGGATCCACCGTGGCCAAAAACATTCAGTACTTC
>.|TRBV6-5|TRBJ1-5|.
CASSQLQGSNQPQHF
TGTGCCAGCAGCCAACTACAGGGTAGCAATCAGCCCCAGCATTTT
>TRBD2|TRBV10-1|TRBJ2-3|.
CASSELGGDTDTQYF
TGCGCCAGCAGTGAGTTGGGGGGGGACACAGATACGCAGTATTTT
>TRBD1|TRBV7-9|TRBJ2-3|.
CASSFQGARGTDTQYF
TGTGCCAGCAGCTTTCAGGGGGCGCGGGGCACAGATACGCAGTATTTT
>.|TRBV9|TRBJ2-1|.
CASSVVGGRDNEQFF
TGTGCCAGCAGCGTAGTGGGGGGCAGGGACAATGAGCAGTTCTTC
>.|TRBV28|TRBJ2-6|.
CASSEQVSPLGANVLTF
TGTGCCAGCAGTGAACAGGTTTCCCCTCTGGGGGCCAACGTCCTGACTTTC
>.|TRBV2|TRBJ1-4|.
CASSVTGVGEKLFF
TGTGCCAGCAGCGTGACGGGTGTAGGTGAAAAACTGTTTTTT
>.|TRBV9|TRBJ2-3|.
CASSFSLWGDTQYF
TGTGCCAGCAGCTTCTCCCTCTGGGGTGATACGCAGTATTTT
>TRBD1|TRBV7-9|TRBJ2-1|.
CASSQAGTGRNEQFF
TGTGCCAGCAGCCAGGCCGGGACAGGGCGGAATGAGCAGTTCTTC
>TRBD1|TRBV7-2|TRBJ2-7|.
CASSLLGTGNSYEQYF
TGTGCCAGCAGCCTTCTCGGGACAGGGAACTCCTACGAGCAGTACTTC
>TRBD1|TRBV19|TRBJ1-2|.
CASSPQGATAGYTF
TGTGCCAGTAGTCCACAGGGGGCGACGGCTGGCTACACCTTC
>.|TRBV5-1|TRBJ2-4|once
CASSLTDTKNIQYF
TGCGCCAGCAGCTTGACGGACACGAAAAACATTCAGTACTTC
>.|TRBV5-3|TRBJ2-3|.
CARSLYDREETPSTDTQYF
TGTGCCAGAAGCTTGTACGACAGGGAGGAAACCCCTAGCACAGATACGCAGTATTTT
>.|TRBV5-6|TRBJ2-3|.
CASTFVLGGRLTDTQYF
TGTGCCAGCACCTTCGTCTTGGGGGGCAGACTGACAGATACGCAGTATTTT
>.|TRBV6-5|TRBJ1-1|.
CASSLQARDTEAFF
TGTGCCAGCAGTTTACAGGCGCGAGACACTGAAGCTTTCTTT
>TRBD1|TRBV6-5|TRBJ1-2|.
CASQGEANYGYTF
TGTGCCTCCCAGGGGGAGGCTAACTATGGCTACACCTTC
>.|TRBV2|TRBJ2-5|.
CASRGRVKETQYF
TGTGCCAGCAGGGGACGGGTTAAAGAGACCCAGTACTTC
>.|TRBV9|TRBJ2-2|.
CASRYGGTGELFF
TGTGCCAGCCGTTACGGGGGCACCGGGGAGCTGTTTTTT
>TRBD2|TRBV9|TRBJ2-1|.
CASSVAAGGYNEQFF
TGTGCCAGCAGCGTAGCGGCGGGAGGATACAATGAGCAGTTCTTC
>.|TRBV5-1|TRBJ2-3|few
CASSAGGGADTQYF
TGCGCCAGCAGCGCCGGGGGTGGGGCAGATACGCAGTATTTT
>.|TRBV18|TRBJ1-5|.
CASSPGQGSNQPQHF
TGTGCCAGCTCACCAGGTCAGGGCAGCAATCAGCCCCAGCATTTT
>.|TRBV11-2|TRBJ2-7|few
CASSARSFGSYEQYF
TGTGCCAGCAGCGCGAGGTCGTTCGGATCCTACGAGCAGTACTTC
>.|TRBV1|TRBJ2-2|.
CTSSQADRVWTGELFF
TGCACCAGCAGCCAAGCGGACAGGGTGTGGACCGGGGAGCTGTTTTTT
>TRBD2|TRBV9|TRBJ2-3|.
CASSVLSGGSGADTQYF
TGTGCCAGCAGCGTACTTAGCGGGGGGTCAGGGGCAGATACGCAGTATTTT
>.|TRBV15|TRBJ2-3|.
CATSPKGGAETLDTQYF
TGTGCCACCAGCCCCAAGGGGGGAGCCGAAACGCTAGATACGCAGTATTTT
>.|TRBV28|TRBJ1-2|.
CASSSLGLVGYTF
TGTGCCAGCAGTAGTCTGGGGTTAGTCGGCTACACCTTC
>.|TRBV28|TRBJ1-5|.
CASSWGEQPQHF
TGTGCCAGCAGCTGGGGGGAACAGCCCCAGCATTTT
>TRBD2|TRBV10-3|TRBJ2-7|.
CAISDTLAGTYEQYF
TGTGCCATCAGTGATACCCTAGCGGGGACCTACGAGCAGTACTTC
>TRBD1|TRBV2|TRBJ1-5|few
CASSPQGIYNQPQHF
TGTGCCAGCAGCCCACAGGGGATATACAATCAGCCCCAGCATTTT
>TRBD1|TRBV7-9|TRBJ2-5|.
CASSPVDRGRSETQYF
TGTGCCAGCAGCCCGGTAGACAGGGGGCGTTCGGAGACCCAGTACTTC
>.|TRBV5-1|TRBJ2-7|.
CASSLTRGGGDEQYF
TGCGCCAGCAGCTTGACGAGGGGCGGCGGGGACGAGCAGTACTTC
>TRBD2|TRBV27|TRBJ2-1|.
CASSLSGRWAEQFF
TGTGCCAGCAGTCTTAGCGGGAGATGGGCTGAGCAGTTCTTC
>TRBD1|TRBV5-1|TRBJ2-3|.
CASSLAGGVTDTQYF
TGCGCCAGCAGCTTGGCAGGGGGTGTGACAGATACGCAGTATTTT
>.|TRBV11-1|TRBJ2-3|few
CASSWASSIPDTQYF
TGTGCCAGCAGCTGGGCCTCTAGCATCCCAGATACGCAGTATTTT
>TRBD2|TRBV6-6|TRBJ2-2|.
CASSYSGLDSGELFF
TGTGCCAGCAGTTATAGCGGGTTGGACTCCGGGGAGCTGTTTTTT
>.|TRBV4-2|TRBJ1-2|.
CASSQDNNGYTF
TGTGCCAGCAGCCAAGATAATAATGGCTACACCTTC
>.|TRBV27|TRBJ2-1|.
CASSFNKGSKQFF
TGTGCCAGCAGTTTCAACAAAGGGAGTAAGCAGTTCTTC
>.|TRBV5-3|TRBJ2-6|.
CARSLTGSGANVLTF
TGTGCCAGAAGCTTGACCGGGTCAGGGGCCAACGTCCTGACTTTC
>TRBD1|TRBV7-8|TRBJ2-5|.
CASSSGTGGETQYF
TGTGCCAGCAGTTCCGGGACAGGGGGCGAGACCCAGTACTTC
>TRBD1|TRBV27|TRBJ2-3|.
CASSLSGQGTDTQYF
TGTGCCAGCAGTTTATCGGGACAGGGCACAGATACGCAGTATTTT
>.|TRBV7-8|TRBJ1-1|.
CASSPQTGTEAFF
TGTGCCAGCAGCCCGCAGACTGGCACTGAAGCTTTCTTT
>TRBD1|TRBV19|TRBJ2-3|few
CASSMGTGGSTDTQYF
TGTGCCAGTAGTATGGGGACAGGGGGCTCGACAGATACGCAGTATTTT
>.|TRBV2|TRBJ2-3|.
CASKGFTDTQYF
TGTGCCAGCAAGGGGTTTACAGATACGCAGTATTTT
>TRBD1|TRBV10-3|TRBJ1-5|.
CAISESGQGNQPQHF
TGTGCCATCAGTGAGTCAGGACAGGGGAATCAGCCCCAGCATTTT
>.|TRBV30|TRBJ2-6|.
CAGTGRPSGANVLTF
TGTGCCGGAACGGGACGCCCTTCTGGGGCCAACGTCCTGACTTTC
>TRBD1|TRBV9|TRBJ2-3|once
CASSVDRDRDTQYF
TGTGCCAGCAGCGTTGACAGGGATCGAGATACGCAGTATTTT
>.|TRBV19|TRBJ2-5|.
CASASGRPFQETQYF
TGTGCCTCAGCGTCCGGCAGGCCTTTCCAAGAGACCCAGTACTTC
>.|TRBV28|TRBJ1-5|.
CASSLWAGAHQPQHF
TGTGCCAGCAGTTTATGGGCAGGGGCCCATCAGCCCCAGCATTTT